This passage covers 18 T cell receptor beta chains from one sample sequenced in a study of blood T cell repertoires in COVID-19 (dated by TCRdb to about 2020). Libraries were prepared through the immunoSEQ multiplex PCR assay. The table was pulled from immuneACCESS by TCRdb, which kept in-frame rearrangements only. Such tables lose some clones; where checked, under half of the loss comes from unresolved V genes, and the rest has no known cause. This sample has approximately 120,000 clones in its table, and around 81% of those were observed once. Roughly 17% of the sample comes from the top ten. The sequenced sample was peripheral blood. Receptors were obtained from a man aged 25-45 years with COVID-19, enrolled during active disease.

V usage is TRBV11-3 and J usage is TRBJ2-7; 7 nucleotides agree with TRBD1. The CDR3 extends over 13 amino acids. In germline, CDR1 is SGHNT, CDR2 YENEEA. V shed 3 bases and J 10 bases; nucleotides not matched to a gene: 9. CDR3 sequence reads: CASSLAARGRQYF. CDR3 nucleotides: TGTGCCAGCAGCTTGGCGGCGAGGGGGCGCCAGTACTTC.

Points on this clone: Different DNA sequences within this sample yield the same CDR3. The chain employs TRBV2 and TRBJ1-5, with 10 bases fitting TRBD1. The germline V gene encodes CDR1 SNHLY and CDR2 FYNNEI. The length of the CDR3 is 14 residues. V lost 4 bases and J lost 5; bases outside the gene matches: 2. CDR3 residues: CASSGTGGYQPQHF. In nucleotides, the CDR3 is TGTGCCAGCAGTGGGACAGGGGGGTATCAGCCCCAGCATTTT.

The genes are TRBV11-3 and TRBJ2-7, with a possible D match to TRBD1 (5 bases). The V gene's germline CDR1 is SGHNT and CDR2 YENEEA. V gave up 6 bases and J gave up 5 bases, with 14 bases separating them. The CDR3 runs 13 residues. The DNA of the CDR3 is TGTGCCAGCAGATCTCGACAGACAGACGAGCAGTACTTC. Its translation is CASRSRQTDEQYF.

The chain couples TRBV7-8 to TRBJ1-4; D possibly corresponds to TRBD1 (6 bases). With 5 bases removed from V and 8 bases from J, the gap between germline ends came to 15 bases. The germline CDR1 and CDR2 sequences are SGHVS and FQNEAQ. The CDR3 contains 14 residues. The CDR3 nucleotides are TGTGCCAGCAGCCGGACAGTACTAATCGAAAAACTGTTTTTT. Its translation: CASSRTVLIEKLFF.

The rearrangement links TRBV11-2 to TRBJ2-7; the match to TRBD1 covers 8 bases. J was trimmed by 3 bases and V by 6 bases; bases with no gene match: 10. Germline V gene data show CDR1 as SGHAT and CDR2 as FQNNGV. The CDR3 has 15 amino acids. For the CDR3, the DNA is TGTGCCAGCAGTCAGGGGACAGGAGATCGCTACGAGCAGTACTTC. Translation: CASSQGTGDRYEQYF.

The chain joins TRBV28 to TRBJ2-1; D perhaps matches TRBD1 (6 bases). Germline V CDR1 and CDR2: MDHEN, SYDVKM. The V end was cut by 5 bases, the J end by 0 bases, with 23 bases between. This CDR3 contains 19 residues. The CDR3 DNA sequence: TGTGCCAGCAGTGATTCCGGGACACTACTTCAAAGCTCCTACAATGAGCAGTTCTTC. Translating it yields CASSDSGTLLQSSYNEQFF.

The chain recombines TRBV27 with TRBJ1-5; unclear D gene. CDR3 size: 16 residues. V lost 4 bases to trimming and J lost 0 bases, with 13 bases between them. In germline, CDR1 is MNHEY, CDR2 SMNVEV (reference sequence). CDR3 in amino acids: CASSSSSQYSNQPQHF. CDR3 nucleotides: TGTGCCAGCAGTTCGTCGAGTCAATATAGCAATCAGCCCCAGCATTTT.

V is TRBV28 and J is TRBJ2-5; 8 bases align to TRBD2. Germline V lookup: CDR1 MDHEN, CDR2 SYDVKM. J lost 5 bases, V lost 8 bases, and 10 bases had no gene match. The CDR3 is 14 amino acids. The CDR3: CASLGGVRGETQYF. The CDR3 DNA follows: TGTGCCAGCCTCGGGGGGGTGAGAGGGGAGACCCAGTACTTC.

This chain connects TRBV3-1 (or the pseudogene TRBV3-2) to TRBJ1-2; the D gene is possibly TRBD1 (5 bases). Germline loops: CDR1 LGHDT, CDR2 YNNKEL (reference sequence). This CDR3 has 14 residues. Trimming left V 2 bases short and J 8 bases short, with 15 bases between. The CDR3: CASSQISGGSGYTF. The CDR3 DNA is TGTGCCAGCAGCCAAATCTCGGGGGGGAGCGGCTACACCTTC.

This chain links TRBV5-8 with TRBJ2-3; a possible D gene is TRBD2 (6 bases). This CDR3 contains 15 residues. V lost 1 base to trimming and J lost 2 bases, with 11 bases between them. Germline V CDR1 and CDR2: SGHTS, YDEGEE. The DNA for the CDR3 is TGTGCCAGCAGCTTGTCCACGGGACTCACAGATACGCAGTATTTT. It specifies CASSLSTGLTDTQYF.

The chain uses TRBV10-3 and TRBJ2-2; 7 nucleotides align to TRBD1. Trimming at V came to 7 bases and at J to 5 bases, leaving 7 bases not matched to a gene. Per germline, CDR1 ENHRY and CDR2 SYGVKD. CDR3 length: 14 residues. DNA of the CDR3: TGTGCCATCACCCCCAGACAGGGAACCGGGGAGCTGTTTTTT. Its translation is CAITPRQGTGELFF.

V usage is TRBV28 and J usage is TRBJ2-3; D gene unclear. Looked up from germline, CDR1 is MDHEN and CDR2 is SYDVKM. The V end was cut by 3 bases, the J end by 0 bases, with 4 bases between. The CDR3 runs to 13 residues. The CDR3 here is CASSFSSTDTQYF. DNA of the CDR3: TGTGCCAGCAGTTTCAGTAGCACAGATACGCAGTATTTT.

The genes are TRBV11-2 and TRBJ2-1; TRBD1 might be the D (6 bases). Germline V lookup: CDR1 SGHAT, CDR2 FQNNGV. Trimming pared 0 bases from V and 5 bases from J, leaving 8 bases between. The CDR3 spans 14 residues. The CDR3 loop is CASSLETGHNEQFF. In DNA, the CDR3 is TGTGCCAGCAGCTTAGAGACAGGCCACAATGAGCAGTTCTTC.

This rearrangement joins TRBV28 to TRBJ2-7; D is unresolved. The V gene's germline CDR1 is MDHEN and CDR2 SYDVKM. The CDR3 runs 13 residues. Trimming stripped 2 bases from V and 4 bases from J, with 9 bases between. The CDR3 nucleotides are TGTGCCAGCAGTTTAGTACCGACTTACGAGCAGTACTTC. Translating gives CASSLVPTYEQYF.

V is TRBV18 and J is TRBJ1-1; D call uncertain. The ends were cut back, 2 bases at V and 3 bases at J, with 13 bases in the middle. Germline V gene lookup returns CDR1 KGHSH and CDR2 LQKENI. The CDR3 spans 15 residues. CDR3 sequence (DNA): TGTGCCAGCTCACCAGGACCGTGGAGGGACACTGAAGCTTTCTTT. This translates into CASSPGPWRDTEAFF.

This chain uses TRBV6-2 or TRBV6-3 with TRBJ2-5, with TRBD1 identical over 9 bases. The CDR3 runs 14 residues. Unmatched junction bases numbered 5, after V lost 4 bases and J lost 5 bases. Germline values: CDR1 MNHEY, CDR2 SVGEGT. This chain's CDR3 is CASSSTGGGETQYF. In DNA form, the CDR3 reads TGTGCCAGCAGTTCAACAGGGGGCGGGGAGACCCAGTACTTC.

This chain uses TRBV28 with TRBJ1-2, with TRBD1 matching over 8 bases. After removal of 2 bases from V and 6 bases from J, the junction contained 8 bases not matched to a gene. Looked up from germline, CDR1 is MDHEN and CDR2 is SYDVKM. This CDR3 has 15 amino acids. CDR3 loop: CASSLPQGAGDGYTF. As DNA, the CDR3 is TGTGCCAGCAGTTTACCGCAGGGGGCTGGCGATGGCTACACCTTC.

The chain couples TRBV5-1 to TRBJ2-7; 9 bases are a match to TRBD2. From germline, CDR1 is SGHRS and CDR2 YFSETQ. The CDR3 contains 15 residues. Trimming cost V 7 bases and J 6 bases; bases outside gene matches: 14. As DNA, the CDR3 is TGCGCCAGCTTGGGAACGGGGGGACTAGCTGGCGAGCAGTACTTC. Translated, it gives CASLGTGGLAGEQYF. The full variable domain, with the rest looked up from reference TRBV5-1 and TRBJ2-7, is KAGVTQTPRYLIKTRGQQVTLSCSPISGHRSVSWYQQTPGQGLQFLFEYFSETQRNKGNFPGRFSGRQFSNSRSEMNVSTLELGDSALYLCASLGTGGLAGEQYFGPGTRLTVT.